Shown below are 21 T cell receptor beta chains from a single sample sequenced in a study of blood T cell repertoires in COVID-19 (dated by TCRdb to 2020 to 2022). Libraries were constructed by the immunoSEQ multiplex PCR assay. This immuneACCESS table, as held by TCRdb, lists in-frame sequences with V and J called but not all clones. Of the missing ones, under half trace to an unresolved V gene in checked studies; the others have no known cause. For this sample the table gives 200,000 to 300,000 clones, of which around 90% were detected only once. Of the sample, approximately 0.8% is held by the ten largest clones. The specimen sequenced was peripheral blood. Receptor source: a man aged 30 to 39 with COVID-19, enrolled during active disease.

This chain links TRBV6-4 with TRBJ2-7; 8 bases agree with TRBD1. The length of the CDR3 is 18 residues. Germline V gene lookup returns CDR1 MRHNA and CDR2 SNTAGT. J was trimmed by 7 bases and V by 3 bases; bases with no gene match: 20. The CDR3 reads CASSEGRLSDRAPREQYF. CDR3 DNA sequence: TGTGCCAGCAGTGAAGGGAGACTGTCGGACAGGGCGCCGAGGGAGCAGTACTTC.

V usage is TRBV15 and J usage is TRBJ1-2; 12 bases match TRBD1. The CDR3 is 16 residues long. Germline V CDR1 and CDR2: LNHNV, YYDKDF (reference sequence). Germline trimming cut 8 bases from V and 0 bases from J; bases unmatched to any gene: 7. The CDR3 nucleotides are TGTGCCACCCAAGGGACAGGGGGCTGGCCTAACTATGGCTACACCTTC. It is translated as CATQGTGGWPNYGYTF.

The chain uses TRBV20-1 and TRBJ2-1, with D perhaps TRBD1 (6 bases). The CDR3 contains 11 residues. The germline V and J ends were trimmed by 3 bases and 9 bases, with 9 bases remaining between them. Germline loops: CDR1 DFQATT, CDR2 SNEGSKA (reference sequence). CDR3 sequence: CSASKGGEQFF. The CDR3 DNA follows: TGCAGTGCTAGTAAAGGGGGTGAGCAGTTCTTC.

This clone has a handful of counts. The V gene is TRBV4-2, the J gene TRBJ2-7; 9 bases map to TRBD1. The CDR3 has 14 amino acids. Germline assignment: CDR1 LGHNA and CDR2 YNFKEQ. Germline trimming cut 4 bases from V and 2 bases from J; bases unmatched to any gene: 3. The CDR3 DNA is TGTGCCAGCAGCCGGACAGGGGAAGCCTACGAGCAGTACTTC. Translated: CASSRTGEAYEQYF.

CDR3 amino acids: CASSPAGGNQPQHF. CDR3 bases: TGCGCCAGCAGCCCGGCAGGGGGCAATCAGCCCCAGCATTTT. The chain links TRBV5-1 to TRBJ1-5, with D perhaps matching TRBD1 (6 bases). Germline assignment: CDR1 SGHRS and CDR2 YFSETQ. This CDR3 has 14 amino acids. V was cut by 4 bases and J by 2 bases, with 10 bases left in between.

The chain joins TRBV5-6 to TRBJ1-3, with TRBD1 identical over 8 bases. Trimming at V came to 6 bases and at J to 0 bases, leaving 8 bases not matched to a gene. Germline assignment: CDR1 SGHDT and CDR2 YYEEEE. The CDR3 spans 16 residues. The CDR3 region is CASTLGQGLSGNTIYF. The CDR3 region has the DNA TGTGCCAGCACCCTCGGACAGGGCCTCTCTGGAAACACCATATATTTT.

The sample holds one count of this clone. V and J are TRBV4-1 and TRBJ2-5, with TRBD2 matching 13 bases. The V and J ends lost 0 bases and 4 bases, in that order; junction bases with no gene match: 8. Per germline, CDR1 MGHRA and CDR2 YSYEKL. CDR3 length: 18 residues. The CDR3 DNA reads TGCGCCAGCAGCCAAGATCTGTCGGGACTAGCGGGGTCAGAGACCCAGTACTTC. This translates into CASSQDLSGLAGSETQYF.

V is TRBV19 and J is TRBJ1-5; possibly TRBD1 for D (5 bases). The CDR3 has 15 amino acids. Germline V lookup: CDR1 LNHDA, CDR2 SQIVND (reference sequence). Trimming cost V 10 bases and J 5 bases, with 21 bases left between them. For the CDR3, the DNA is TGTGCCACCTTGCCTGCCCCGGGGGGGTATCAGCCCCAGCATTTT. Encoded protein: CATLPAPGGYQPQHF.

This chain connects TRBV18 to TRBJ1-2, with D tentatively TRBD1 (5 bases). The CDR3 extends over 16 amino acids. Germline-derived CDR1 and CDR2 are KGHSH and LQKENI. Trimming removed 0 bases from V and 6 bases from J, with 17 bases in between. The chain's CDR3 is CASSPPLRGRSHGYTF. DNA for the CDR3: TGTGCCAGCTCACCACCGTTAAGGGGCCGAAGCCATGGCTACACCTTC.

This chain connects TRBV4-1 to TRBJ2-7; possibly TRBD1 for D (6 bases). The CDR3 is 13 amino acids. Germline V gene sequence: CDR1 MGHRA, CDR2 YSYEKL. Trimming took 3 bases from V and 3 from J, leaving 9 bases between them. The CDR3 region is CASSHGQYYEQYF. The CDR3 bases are TGCGCCAGCAGCCACGGACAGTACTACGAGCAGTACTTC.

The chain employs TRBV11-2 and TRBJ1-1; perhaps TRBD1 as D (6 bases). Trimming pared 5 bases from V and 4 bases from J, leaving 17 bases between. CDR3 length: 15 amino acids. Germline-derived CDR1 and CDR2 are SGHAT and FQNNGV. DNA of the CDR3: TGTGCCAGCAGCCTGCCATACAGGGAGAGCACTGAAGCTTTCTTT. Translated, it gives CASSLPYRESTEAFF.

This chain links TRBV28 with TRBJ2-1, with unresolved D. Trimming removed 6 bases from V and 8 bases from J, with 20 bases in between. CDR3 size: 15 residues. CDR1 and CDR2 from the germline V gene are MDHEN and SYDVKM. The chain's CDR3 is CASSPLTGLLDEQFF. DNA for the CDR3: TGTGCCAGCAGCCCACTTACGGGTCTGCTCGATGAGCAGTTCTTC.

This clone was observed a single time. The chain employs TRBV28 and TRBJ2-7; TRBD1 matches at 7 bases. The V gene end was trimmed by 6 bases and the J gene end by 1 base; junction bases not matched to a gene: 9. CDR1 and CDR2 (germline): MDHEN, SYDVKM. The CDR3 has 15 residues. This chain's CDR3 is CASSDNRGRSYEQYF. CDR3 DNA sequence: TGTGCCAGCAGCGATAACAGGGGTAGGTCCTACGAGCAGTACTTC.

V usage is TRBV6-5 and J usage is TRBJ2-3, with TRBD1 as a possible D gene (5 bases). This CDR3 has 14 residues. CDR1 is MNHEY and CDR2 is SVGAGI in the germline V gene. The V end lost 4 bases, the J end lost 6 bases, and 14 bases lay between the germline ends. Here the CDR3 DNA reads TGTGCCAGCAGTTTGGGTAGGCAGGGCGATACGCAGTATTTT. It specifies CASSLGRQGDTQYF.

V and J are TRBV10-3 and TRBJ1-1; D might be TRBD1 (5 bases). CDR1 is ENHRY, CDR2 SYGVKD, per germline. The CDR3 sequence is 17 residues long. V shed 1 base and J shed 0 bases, with 15 bases lying between them. The CDR3: CAISEFRTSGMNTEAFF. The CDR3, as DNA: TGTGCCATCAGTGAGTTCAGGACATCGGGTATGAACACTGAAGCTTTCTTT.

V and J are TRBV15 and TRBJ1-2; tentatively, D is TRBD1 (6 bases). The CDR3 has 13 amino acids. Germline-derived CDR1 and CDR2 are LNHNV and YYDKDF (reference sequence). The V end lost 3 bases, the J end lost 7 bases, and 12 bases lay between the germline ends. The DNA for the CDR3 is TGTGCCACCAGCAGCAGGGGTCGTCTTGGCTACACCTTC. It encodes CATSSRGRLGYTF.

The chain is built from TRBV27 and TRBJ2-7, with 10 bases identical to TRBD1. Germline V gene lookup returns CDR1 MNHEY and CDR2 SMNVEV (reference sequence). The CDR3 consists of 17 residues. J gave up 11 bases and V 5 bases, and 21 bases lay outside the gene matches. CDR3 nucleotide sequence: TGTGCCAGCAGTGCTCCAAGTAAAAACCGGGACAGGGGTTTGGAGTACTTC. It yields the protein CASSAPSKNRDRGLEYF.

This chain joins TRBV30 and TRBJ2-1, with 11 nucleotides matching TRBD2. The CDR3 covers 15 residues. J lost 6 bases, V lost 3 bases, and 7 bases had no gene match. The V gene's germline CDR1 is GTSNPN and CDR2 SVGIG (reference sequence). CDR3 sequence (DNA): TGTGCCTGGAGCGTAACTAGCGGGGGAGGCAATGAGCAGTTCTTC. Translated, it gives CAWSVTSGGGNEQFF.

This chain uses TRBV11-2 with TRBJ1-1, with 11 nucleotides matching TRBD1. J was trimmed by 7 bases and V by 0 bases; bases with no gene match: 10. This CDR3 has 17 residues. Germline assignment: CDR1 SGHAT and CDR2 FQNNGV. CDR3 bases: TGTGCCAGCAGCTTAGATCTGGGGGGACAGGGGGAAGGTGAAGCTTTCTTT. Translating it yields CASSLDLGGQGEGEAFF.

This clone appeared once. This chain joins TRBV15 and TRBJ1-4; no clear D. Germline CDR1 and CDR2: LNHNV and YYDKDF (reference sequence). Trimming took 0 bases from V and 8 from J, leaving 13 bases between them. The length of the CDR3 is 15 residues. The CDR3 spells CATSRDLGVEEKLFF. In DNA form, the CDR3 reads TGTGCCACCAGCAGAGATCTCGGCGTGGAGGAAAAACTGTTTTTT.

V and J are TRBV15 and TRBJ1-1; a weak D match, TRBD1 (6 bases). The CDR3 has 11 amino acids. Trimming left V 6 bases short and J 9 bases short, with 11 bases between. Germline V gene sequence: CDR1 LNHNV, CDR2 YYDKDF (reference sequence). The CDR3 nucleotides read TGTGCCACCAGTTCAGGGGCGAAAGCTTTCTTT. It encodes CATSSGAKAFF.